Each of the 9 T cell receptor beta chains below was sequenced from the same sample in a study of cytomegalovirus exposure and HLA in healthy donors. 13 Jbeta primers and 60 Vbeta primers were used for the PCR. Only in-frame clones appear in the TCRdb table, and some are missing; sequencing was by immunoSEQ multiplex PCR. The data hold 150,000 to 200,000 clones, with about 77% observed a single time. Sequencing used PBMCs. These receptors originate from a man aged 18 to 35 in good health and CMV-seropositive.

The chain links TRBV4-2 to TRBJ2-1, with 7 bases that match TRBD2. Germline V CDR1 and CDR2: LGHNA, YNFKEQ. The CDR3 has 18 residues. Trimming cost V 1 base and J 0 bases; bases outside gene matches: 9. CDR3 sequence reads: CASSQVEGGGSSYNEQFF. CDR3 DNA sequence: TGTGCCAGCAGCCAAGTTGAGGGCGGGGGTAGCTCCTACAATGAGCAGTTCTTC.

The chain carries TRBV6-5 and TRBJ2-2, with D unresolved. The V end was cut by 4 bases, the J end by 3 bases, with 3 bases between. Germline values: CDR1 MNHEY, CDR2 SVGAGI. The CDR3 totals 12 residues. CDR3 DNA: TGTGCCAGCAGTTTATACACCGGGGAGCTGTTTTTT. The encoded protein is CASSLYTGELFF.

CDR3 amino acids: CATSRDYGTTDTQYF. In DNA, the CDR3 is TGTGCCACCAGCAGAGATTATGGCACCACAGATACGCAGTATTTT. The chain employs TRBV15 and TRBJ2-3; D is uncertain. This CDR3 is built from 15 residues. V was clipped by 0 bases and J by 2 bases, with 9 bases between them. Germline CDR1 reads LNHNV; CDR2 reads YYDKDF (reference sequence).

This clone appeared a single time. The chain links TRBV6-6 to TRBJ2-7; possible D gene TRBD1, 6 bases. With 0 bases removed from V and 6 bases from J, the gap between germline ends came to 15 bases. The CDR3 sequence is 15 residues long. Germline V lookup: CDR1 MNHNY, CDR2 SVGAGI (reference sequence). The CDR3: CASSYSTGQGLEQYF. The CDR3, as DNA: TGTGCCAGCAGTTACTCGACAGGTCAAGGTCTCGAGCAGTACTTC.

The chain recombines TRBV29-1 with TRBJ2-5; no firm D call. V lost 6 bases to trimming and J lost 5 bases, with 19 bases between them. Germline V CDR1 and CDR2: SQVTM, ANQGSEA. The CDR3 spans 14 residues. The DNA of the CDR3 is TGCAGCGTGAGCCCCCGGTCGAGTTCGGAGACCCAGTACTTC. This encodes CSVSPRSSSETQYF. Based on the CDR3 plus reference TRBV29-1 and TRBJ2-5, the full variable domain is SAVISQKPSRDICQRGTSLTIQCQVDSQVTMMFWYRQQPGQSLTLIATANQGSEATYESGFVIDKFPISRPNLTFSTLTVSNMSPEDSSIYLCSVSPRSSSETQYFGPGTRLLVL.

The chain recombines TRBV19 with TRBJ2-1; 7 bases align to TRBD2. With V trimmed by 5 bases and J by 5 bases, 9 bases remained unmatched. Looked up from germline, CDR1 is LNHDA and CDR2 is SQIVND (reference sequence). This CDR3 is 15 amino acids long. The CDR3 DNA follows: TGTGCCAGTAGTTACACTAGTGGGGGGGACAATGAGCAGTTCTTC. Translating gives CASSYTSGGDNEQFF.

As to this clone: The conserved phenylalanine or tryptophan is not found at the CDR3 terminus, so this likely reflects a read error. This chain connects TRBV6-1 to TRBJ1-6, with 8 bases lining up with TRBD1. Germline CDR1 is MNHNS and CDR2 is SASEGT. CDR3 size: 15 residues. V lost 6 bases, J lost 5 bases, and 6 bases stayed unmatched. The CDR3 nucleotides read TGTGCCAGCAGGGACGACAGGGGTAATAATTCACCCCTCCACCTT. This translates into CASRDDRGNNSPLHL.

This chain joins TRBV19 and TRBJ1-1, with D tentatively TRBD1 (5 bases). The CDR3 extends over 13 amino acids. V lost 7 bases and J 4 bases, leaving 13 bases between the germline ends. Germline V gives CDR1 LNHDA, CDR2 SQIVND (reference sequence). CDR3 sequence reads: CASNPQGGTEAFF. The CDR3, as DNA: TGTGCCAGTAATCCGCAGGGCGGCACTGAAGCTTTCTTT.

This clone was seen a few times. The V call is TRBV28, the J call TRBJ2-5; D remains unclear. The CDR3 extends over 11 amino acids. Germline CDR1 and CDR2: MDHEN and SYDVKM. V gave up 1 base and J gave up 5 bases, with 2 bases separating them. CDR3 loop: CASSLSETQYF. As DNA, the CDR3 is TGTGCCAGCAGTTTATCTGAGACCCAGTACTTC.